The clone carrying this T cell receptor (beta chain) appeared a few times. The antigen remains undetermined. Unique molecular identifiers (one per individual cDNA molecule) were attached. TCRdb re-called the 5' RACE reads through MiXCR, storing one row per CDR3 protein. The sample holds more than 65,000 distinct CDR3 sequences, about 13% seen once. The source of the sample is a study of early T cells in non-severe SARS-CoV-2 infection. Across the whole study: Chains were unpaired, as sequencing was done on bulk RNA from unsorted whole blood.

Study-level findings and limits: Clonotype matching in VDJdb favored anti-spike CD8 responses and did not capture private and CD4 specificities.

Germline V gene sequence: CDR1 KGHSH, CDR2 LQKENI. The CDR3 consists of 16 residues. The ends lost 3 bases at V and 0 bases at J; junction bases unmatched: 7. The sequencing input was whole blood. The V and J genes are TRBV18 and TRBJ1-2, with TRBD1 matching 7 bases. The TCR comes from an adult who was a healthcare worker with PCR-confirmed SARS-CoV-2 infection or an uninfected control (not recorded which). The CDR3 is CASSPGQTGTNYGYTF. For the CDR3, the DNA is TGTGCCAGCTCACCCGGGCAGACAGGGACTAACTATGGCTACACCTTC.